This TCR beta chain was sequenced in a study of human T cells and chemical hapten exposure. Study-level information: Patients additionally received therapeutic doses of diphenylcyclopropenone on the scalp once a week, and this continued throughout the roughly 25-week study. Patch testing was performed with 0.01% DPC on the upper back, with reading at 6 days. Whole-study findings and limits: Versus controls, expanded TCRs had significantly more large CDR3 similarity clusters.

Time point of the sample: patch test 1, 2 weeks after DPC sensitization. The treatment was: therapeutic diphenylcyclopropenone sensitization with weekly scalp DPC. Prior to application of each patch test, blood was drawn. This clonotype appeared a few times. Its specificity is not known. The germline gives CDR1 LGHNA, CDR2 YNFKEQ. Trimming stripped 0 bases from V and 5 bases from J, with 9 bases between. The length of the CDR3 is 14 residues. One entry per CDR3 protein, called by TCRdb with MiXCR from the RACE reads. The sample records about 340,000 distinct CDR3 sequences, 5.5% to 8% being singletons. Sequencing used whole blood, obtained in connection with sensitization to the hapten diphenylcyclopropenone (DPC). This clonotype was sampled from a young woman with alopecia areata. Some clones in this sample may be carry-over from other donors' samples. The chain joins TRBV4-2 to TRBJ2-3; no reliable D call. The CDR3 protein is CASSQDGWGDTQYF. The CDR3 DNA is TGTGCCAGCAGCCAAGACGGGTGGGGAGATACGCAGTATTTT.